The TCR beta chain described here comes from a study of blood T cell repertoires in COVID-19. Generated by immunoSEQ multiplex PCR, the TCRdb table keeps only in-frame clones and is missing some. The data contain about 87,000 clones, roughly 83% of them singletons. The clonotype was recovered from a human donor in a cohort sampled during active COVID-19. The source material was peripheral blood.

CDR3 DNA sequence: TGTGCCAGCTCAGCTCAACTAGCGGGGGGCACAGATACGCAGTATTTT. Its translation is CASSAQLAGGTDTQYF. J is TRBJ2-3 and V is TRBV18, with 11 nucleotides matching TRBD2. The CDR3 is 16 residues long. Germline assignment: CDR1 KGHSH and CDR2 LQKENI. The ends lost 5 bases at V and 1 base at J; junction bases unmatched: 5. The full variable domain, with the rest looked up from reference TRBV18 and TRBJ2-3, is NAGVMQNPRHLVRRRGQEARLRCSPMKGHSHVYWYRQLPEEGLKFMVYLQKENIIDESGMPKERFSAEFPKEGPSILRIQQVVRGDSAAYFCASSAQLAGGTDTQYFGPGTRLTVL.